This T cell receptor beta chain was retrieved from a study of monozygotic twins with inflammatory bowel disease. Using TCRalpha and TCRbeta cDNA, the researchers carried out two nested PCRs that lasted around 15 and 9 cycles. No DNA is given; TCRdb re-called the 5' RACE reads and lists each CDR3 protein once. There are more than 95,000 distinct CDR3 sequences in the sample, with under 2.5% held by the top ten. The clonotype originates from a human donor with ulcerative colitis or Crohn's disease, or a healthy co-twin of an affected twin (not recorded which). Sequencing was carried out using blood.

Here the CDR3 reads CASSLERAGGQPQHF. The rearrangement joins TRBV7-2 to TRBJ1-5; the TCRdb call, TRBD1, lacks DNA for checking. The CDR3 covers 15 residues. CDR1 is SGHTA, CDR2 FQGNSA, per germline.